This TCR beta chain originates from a study of memory CD4+ T cells and cytomegalovirus serostatus. Whole-study context: This sample comes from healthy Belgian adults, under 10 CMV seropositive, roughly 22 seronegative.

Single viable CD3+CD4+CD8-CD45RO+ cells were sorted as the memory CD4+ T cells. Positive selection with CD4 microbeads enriched total CD4+ T cells. Deletions cut 3 bases from V and 4 bases from J, with 9 bases between. CDR3 length: 13 amino acids. The germline gives CDR1 LNHDA, CDR2 SQIVND (reference sequence). This clone showed up just a few times. Libraries were prepared by immunoSEQ multiplex PCR; TCRdb keeps only in-frame clonotypes and omits some of them. The repertoire holds under 55,000 clones, with around 82% as singletons. The chain is built from TRBV19 and TRBJ1-2; D unclear. Sequencing input: memory CD4+ T cells from blood. The TCR sequence derives from an adult in good health and CMV-seropositive. The CDR3 sequence: CASSMRDGYGYTF. The CDR3, as DNA: TGTGCCAGTAGTATGCGGGATGGCTATGGCTACACCTTC.